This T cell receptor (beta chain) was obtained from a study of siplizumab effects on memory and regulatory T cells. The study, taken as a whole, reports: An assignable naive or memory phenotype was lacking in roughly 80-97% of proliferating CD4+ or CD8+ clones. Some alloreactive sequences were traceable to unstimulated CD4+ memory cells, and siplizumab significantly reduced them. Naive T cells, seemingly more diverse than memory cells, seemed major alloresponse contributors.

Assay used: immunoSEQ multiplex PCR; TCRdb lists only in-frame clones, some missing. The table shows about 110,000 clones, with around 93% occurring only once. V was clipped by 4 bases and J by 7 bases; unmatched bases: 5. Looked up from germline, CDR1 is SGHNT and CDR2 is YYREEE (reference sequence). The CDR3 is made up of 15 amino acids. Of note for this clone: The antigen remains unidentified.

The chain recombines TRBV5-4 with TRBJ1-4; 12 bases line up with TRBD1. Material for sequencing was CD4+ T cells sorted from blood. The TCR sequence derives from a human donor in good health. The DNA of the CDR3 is TGTGCCAGCAGCCCGGGACAGGGGGCGGGTGAAAAACTGTTTTTT. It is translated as CASSPGQGAGEKLFF.